The sequence of this T cell receptor (beta chain) was determined in a study of tumor and adjacent non-tumor tissue in lung cancer. About the study: The cohort had approximately 13 adenocarcinoma, a couple of squamous cell and 1 small cell patients. Stage I to III disease affected roughly ten men and several women aged roughly 31 to 76.

This sample's RNA came from whole unsorted tissue. This clonotype was detected only a few times. A read error may account for a junction end that differs from germline. Three rounds of nested PCR, following a modified ARM-PCR protocol, produced the TCRbeta library. TCRdb reanalysed the multiplex PCR reads using MiXCR and keeps one entry per CDR3 protein. The sample yields fewer than 100,000 distinct CDR3 sequences, roughly 72% seen once. Sequencing was carried out using lung tumor tissue. The TCR was taken from a woman in her thirties or forties with non-small cell lung cancer.

DNA for the CDR3: TGTGGCAGCAGTCAGACGATAGATAGGGACACCCGGGAGCTGTTTTTT. Its protein is CGSSQTIDRDTRELFF. V gene TRBV6-1 combines with J gene TRBJ2-2, with TRBD1 as a possible D gene (6 bases). There are 16 residues in the CDR3. CDR1 and CDR2 from the germline V gene are MNHNS and SASEGT.